The present TCR beta chain was sequenced within a study of T cell responses to AZD1222 COVID-19 vaccine. General observations from the study: White British donors predominated, females outnumbered males, and clonal diversity was possibly underestimated. Baseline seropositivity characterized only six AZD1222 recipients. Spike-specific TCR breadth and depth grew following two AZD1222 doses.

The V and J ends lost 0 bases and 3 bases respectively, with 15 bases between them. Per the germline V gene, CDR1 is LGHNA and CDR2 is YSLEER. The CDR3 runs 17 residues. As regards this clone: Its matching antigen is unknown.

Repertoires were generated with immunoSEQ multiplex PCR, while TCRdb's copy carries only in-frame clones and drops some. The table lists around 150,000 clones, 80% to 95% of them singletons. The sequences come from peripheral blood, collected 28 days after the second AZD1222 dose. The chain uses TRBV4-3 and TRBJ1-5; D not resolved. The TCR originated in an adult who received the AZD1222 COVID-19 vaccine. The CDR3 is CASSQDLVSLPNQPQHF. The CDR3 DNA sequence: TGCGCCAGCAGCCAAGATCTAGTGTCCTTGCCCAATCAGCCCCAGCATTTT.